The text below deals with one T cell receptor (beta chain). The sample comes from a study of ipilimumab plus nivolumab after autologous stem cell transplantation. Measured with immunoSEQ multiplex PCR; TCRdb has only the in-frame clones, and not every one. Counted here are 20,000 to 30,000 clones, 86% occurring once; the ten biggest clones make up 4% to 6%. The CDR3 loop spans 12 amino acids. CDR1 is SGHVS, CDR2 FNYEAQ, per germline. Trimming took off 5 bases at V and 5 bases at J, with 6 bases between the two ends. Starting 14 to 28 days after autologous transplant, ipilimumab 1 mg/kg was given. Patients got 3 mg/kg IV nivolumab weeks 1, 4, 7, 10, then biweekly through week 26.

This clonotype originated in a male donor with diffuse large B-cell lymphoma. The sample here was PBMCs, taken in a trial of ipilimumab plus nivolumab as post-transplant consolidation. The chain has TRBV7-6 and TRBJ1-4; the D is unclear. Here the CDR3 DNA reads TGTGCCAGCAGCAAGATCAATGAAAAACTGTTTTTT. Translation: CASSKINEKLFF.